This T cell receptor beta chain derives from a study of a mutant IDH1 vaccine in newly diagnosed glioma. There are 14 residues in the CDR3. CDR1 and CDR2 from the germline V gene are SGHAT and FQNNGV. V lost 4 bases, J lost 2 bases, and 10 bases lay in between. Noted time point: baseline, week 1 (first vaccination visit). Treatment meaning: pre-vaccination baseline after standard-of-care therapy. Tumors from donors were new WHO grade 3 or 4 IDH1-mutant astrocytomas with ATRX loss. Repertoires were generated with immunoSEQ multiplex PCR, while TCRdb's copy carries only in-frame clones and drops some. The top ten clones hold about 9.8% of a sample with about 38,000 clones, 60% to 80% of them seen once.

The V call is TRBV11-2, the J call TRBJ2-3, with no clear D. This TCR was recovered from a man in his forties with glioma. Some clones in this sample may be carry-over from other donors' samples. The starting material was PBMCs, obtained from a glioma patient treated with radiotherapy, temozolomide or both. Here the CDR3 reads CASSSQGFTDTQYF. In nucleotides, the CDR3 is TGTGCCAGCAGCTCCCAAGGGTTCACAGATACGCAGTATTTT. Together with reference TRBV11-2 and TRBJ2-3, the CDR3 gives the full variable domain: EAGVAQSPRYKIIEKRQSVAFWCNPISGHATLYWYQQILGQGPKLLIQFQNNGVVDDSQLPKDRFSAERLKGVDSTLKIQPAKLEDSAVYLCASSSQGFTDTQYFGPGTRLTVL.